Shown below are 14 T cell receptor beta chains from a single sample sequenced in a study of response to subunit inactivated influenza vaccine. One entry per CDR3 protein, called by TCRdb with MiXCR from the RT-PCR reads. The repertoire consists of about half a million distinct CDR3 sequences, with over 25% occurring once and the leading ten covering 1.9%. The sample was CD4+ T cells sorted from PBMCs, taken more than 4 days after vaccination. The receptors come from a man in his fifties who received an inactivated influenza vaccine.

The CDR3 DNA reads as TGTGCCAGCAGATGGACAGGGAGAACTGAAGCTTTCTTT. It codes for CASRWTGRTEAFF. The J gene is TRBJ1-1, the V gene TRBV12-3 or TRBV12-4, with 8 bases lining up with TRBD1. Trimming removed 6 bases from V and 5 bases from J; junction bases left unmatched: 5. The CDR3 covers 13 residues.

This chain links TRBV6-1 with TRBJ2-1, with D possibly matching TRBD2 (5 bases). CDR3 length equals 12 residues. Trimming took off 4 bases at V and 9 bases at J, with 10 bases between the two ends. Germline V gene data show CDR1 as MNHNS and CDR2 as SASEGT. The CDR3 loop is CASSVIRGEQFF. The DNA of the CDR3 is TGTGCCAGCAGTGTCATCCGGGGTGAGCAGTTCTTC.

This chain links TRBV20-1 with TRBJ2-5, with 10 bases identical to TRBD2. CDR3 length: 12 residues. Per the germline V gene, CDR1 is DFQATT and CDR2 is SNEGSKA (reference sequence). The junction had 3 bases not matched to a gene; V was cut back by 6 bases and J by 5 bases. The CDR3 DNA follows: TGCAGTGCCCTAGCGGGAGTGGAGACCCAGTACTTC. Translation gives CSALAGVETQYF.

Notes on this clonotype: A much larger clone lies a single base off, so this may be a read error. V usage is TRBV6-2 or TRBV6-3 and J usage is TRBJ2-7, with no clear D. This CDR3 region has 13 residues. Germline loops: CDR1 MNHEY, CDR2 SVGEGT. Trimming left V 0 bases short and J 2 bases short, with 5 bases between. The CDR3 DNA is TGTGCCAGCAGTTACTCACGGGCCTACGAGCAGTACGTC. Translated, it gives CASSYSRAYEQYV.

This clonotype was picked up a small number of times. This chain uses TRBV12-3 or TRBV12-4 with TRBJ2-7; no clear D. CDR3 length: 12 residues. Deletions cut 5 bases from V and 6 bases from J, with 11 bases between. The CDR3 sequence: CASSPSVGEQYF. The CDR3 DNA sequence: TGTGCCAGCAGTCCCTCGGTGGGCGAGCAGTACTTC.

The J gene is TRBJ1-6, the V gene TRBV20-1, with TRBD1 identical over 8 bases. Germline assignment: CDR1 DFQATT and CDR2 SNEGSKA (reference sequence). This CDR3 is 14 amino acids long. With 6 bases clipped from V and 6 bases from J, the junction kept 7 bases outside the gene matches. The CDR3 sequence: CSARTGMANSPLHF. Written as DNA, the CDR3 is TGCAGTGCGAGGACAGGGATGGCTAATTCACCCCTCCACTTT.

This clonotype was found a few times. As DNA, the CDR3 is TGTGCCATCAGTGATGGAGCCTCAGGGGCAGATACGCAGTATTTT. Protein sequence: CAISDGASGADTQYF. V gene TRBV10-3 combines with J gene TRBJ2-3, with a possible D match to TRBD1 (6 bases). The V gene's germline CDR1 is ENHRY and CDR2 SYGVKD. With 3 bases removed from V and 4 bases from J, the gap between germline ends came to 14 bases. The CDR3 loop spans 15 amino acids.

This chain links TRBV4-2 with TRBJ1-1; maybe TRBD1 (6 bases). Trimming stripped 0 bases from V and 7 bases from J, with 12 bases between. Looked up from germline, CDR1 is LGHNA and CDR2 is YNFKEQ. The CDR3 runs 14 residues. As DNA, the CDR3 is TGTGCCAGCAGCCAAGAGGGGGCTTCAGGTGAAGCTTTCTTT. Encoded protein: CASSQEGASGEAFF.

This clonotype was observed many times. V usage is TRBV5-1 and J usage is TRBJ2-3; TRBD2 is a possible D gene (6 bases). Germline values: CDR1 SGHRS, CDR2 YFSETQ. The CDR3 covers 16 residues. Trimming cost V 0 bases and J 1 base, with 12 bases left between them. In DNA, the CDR3 is TGCGCCAGCAGCTTGGTTGTCAGGGAGGGCACAGATACGCAGTATTTT. This sequence encodes CASSLVVREGTDTQYF. The full variable domain, rest sourced from reference TRBV5-1 and TRBJ2-3, is KAGVTQTPRYLIKTRGQQVTLSCSPISGHRSVSWYQQTPGQGLQFLFEYFSETQRNKGNFPGRFSGRQFSNSRSEMNVSTLELGDSALYLCASSLVVREGTDTQYFGPGTRLTVL.

This clonotype has a count of ten or more. The chain's CDR3 is CSASPVARDTQYF. For the CDR3, the DNA is TGCAGTGCTAGCCCCGTAGCCAGGGATACGCAGTATTTT. The V gene is TRBV20-1, the J gene TRBJ2-3; D ambiguous. CDR1 and CDR2 (germline): DFQATT, SNEGSKA (reference sequence). V was trimmed by 3 bases and J by 6 bases, leaving 13 bases between them. CDR3 size: 13 residues.

The rearrangement joins TRBV30 to TRBJ2-1; the D is unclear. Germline CDR1 and CDR2: GTSNPN and SVGIG (reference sequence). Trimming removed 1 base at V and 0 bases at J, with 10 bases between. CDR3 length: 15 amino acids. Written as DNA, the CDR3 is TGTGCCTGGAGTGGCGTGGGCGGCTCCTACAATGAGCAGTTCTTC. It specifies CAWSGVGGSYNEQFF.

This rearrangement joins TRBV7-6 to TRBJ2-7, with D perhaps matching TRBD2 (6 bases). V lost 2 bases and J lost 7, with 12 bases in between. The CDR3 covers 13 residues. Germline V CDR1 and CDR2: SGHVS, FNYEAQ. Here the CDR3 reads CASSLRRAGEQYF. DNA for the CDR3: TGTGCCAGCAGCTTAAGGAGGGCCGGGGAGCAGTACTTC.

This clonotype has a handful of counts. The V gene is TRBV12-3 or TRBV12-4, the J gene TRBJ2-4, with 9 bases fitting TRBD2. J was trimmed by 6 bases and V by 6 bases; bases with no gene match: 9. There are 15 residues in the CDR3. The CDR3 DNA reads TGTGCCAGCAGCCTCGGGACTAGCAGGGCAAACATTCAGTACTTC. This gives the protein CASSLGTSRANIQYF.

CDR3 amino acids: CASSLSLGRGGDEQFF. The CDR3 nucleotides read TGTGCCAGCAGCTTGTCCCTCGGGAGGGGTGGCGATGAGCAGTTCTTC. The chain uses TRBV11-3 and TRBJ2-1; 8 nucleotides match TRBD2. In germline, CDR1 is SGHNT, CDR2 YENEEA. CDR3 length equals 16 residues. Trimming took 3 bases from V and 8 from J; bases not matched to a gene: 12.